These 24 T cell receptor beta chains originate from one sample sequenced in a study of blood T cells in healthy people across ages. PCR was performed a second time for about 7 to 11 cycles using a sample-barcoded 5' primer and a J-beta primer mix. One entry per CDR3 protein, called by TCRdb with MiXCR from the 5' RACE reads. The sample has over 950,000 distinct CDR3 sequences, 45% to 60% seen once. The material sequenced was blood. These receptors were obtained from a woman aged 60-75 years in good health.

The V call is TRBV28, the J call TRBJ1-6; TRBD1 is a possible D gene (6 bases). Germline lookup yields CDR1 MDHEN and CDR2 SYDVKM. V gave up 5 bases and J gave up 11 bases, with 16 bases separating them. The CDR3 is 14 amino acids. As DNA, the CDR3 is TGTGCCAGCAGTCCAGACAGGATTTTGACACCCCTCCACTTT. It codes for CASSPDRILTPLHF.

This clonotype was seen only once. This may come from a read error, since a much larger clone is one base off. V gene TRBV20-1 combines with J gene TRBJ2-5; 9 positions agree with TRBD2. Unmatched junction bases numbered 10, after V lost 6 bases and J lost 11 bases. This CDR3 has 12 residues. Germline V CDR1 and CDR2: DFQATT, SNEGSKA (reference sequence). The CDR3 region is CSAAGTSSEQYF. CDR3 sequence (DNA): TGCAGTGCCGCGGGGACTAGCTCTGAGCAGTACTTC.

Turning to this clonotype: A much larger clonotype is one base distant, so this may be a read error. V gene TRBV7-2 combines with J gene TRBJ1-2, with D hard to call. CDR1 is SGHTA and CDR2 is FQGNSA in the germline V gene. The CDR3 is 14 residues long. V was pared by 5 bases and J by 4 bases, with 14 bases between. The CDR3 region is CASSVQERLYGYTF. CDR3 DNA sequence: TGTGCCAGCAGCGTACAAGAGCGCCTCTATGGCTACACCTTC.

The genes are TRBV28 and TRBJ2-3; a possible D gene is TRBD2 (5 bases). The CDR3 runs to 15 residues. CDR1 and CDR2 (germline): MDHEN, SYDVKM. The germline V and J ends were trimmed by 7 bases and 1 base, with 15 bases remaining between them. CDR3 in DNA: TGTGCCAGCAAGAAGTGGGAGATCCGCACAGATACGCAGTATTTT. This sequence encodes CASKKWEIRTDTQYF.

The V gene is TRBV29-1, the J gene TRBJ2-1; possible D gene TRBD2, 6 bases. Germline values: CDR1 SQVTM, CDR2 ANQGSEA. The V and J ends lost 6 bases and 4 bases respectively, with 7 bases between them. The CDR3 consists of 11 residues. For the CDR3, the DNA is TGCAGCGTGCGGGGATACAATGAGCAGTTCTTC. The encoded protein is CSVRGYNEQFF.

The chain recombines TRBV2 with TRBJ2-3; 7 bases are shared with TRBD2. V dropped 6 bases and J dropped 0; count of bases not matched to a gene: 6. The CDR3 contains 15 residues. Germline CDR1 reads SNHLY; CDR2 reads FYNNEI. The CDR3 is CASRKNSGSTDTQYF. In nucleotides, the CDR3 is TGTGCCAGCAGGAAAAATAGCGGGAGCACAGATACGCAGTATTTT.

Notes on this clonotype: Germline and junction disagree at one end, which may indicate a read error. This rearrangement joins TRBV20-1 to TRBJ2-7; the D gene is possibly TRBD1 (6 bases). Germline V gene sequence: CDR1 DFQATT, CDR2 SNEGSKA (reference sequence). The CDR3 contains 17 residues. CDR3 region: CSARERPPGESSYERYF. CDR3 in DNA: TGCAGTGCTAGAGAGCGGCCCCCAGGGGAGAGCTCCTACGAGCGGTACTTC.

The rearrangement uses TRBV6-6 and TRBJ1-2, with 7 bases lining up with TRBD1. V was clipped by 3 bases and J by 6 bases; unmatched bases: 7. Germline V gene data show CDR1 as MNHNY and CDR2 as SVGAGI (reference sequence). The CDR3 spans 14 residues. The CDR3 sequence is CASSYMDRSHGYTF. CDR3 sequence (DNA): TGTGCCAGCAGTTATATGGACAGGTCGCATGGCTACACCTTC.

J is TRBJ2-7 and V is TRBV5-1, with D possibly being TRBD2 (6 bases). Looked up from germline, CDR1 is SGHRS and CDR2 is YFSETQ. Deletions cut 5 bases from V and 2 bases from J, with 14 bases between. The CDR3 runs to 14 residues. The chain's CDR3 is CASRPEGYTYEQYF. The DNA for the CDR3 is TGCGCCAGCAGACCGGAGGGGTATACCTACGAGCAGTACTTC. Full variable domain (remainder filled in from reference TRBV5-1 and TRBJ2-7): KAGVTQTPRYLIKTRGQQVTLSCSPISGHRSVSWYQQTPGQGLQFLFEYFSETQRNKGNFPGRFSGRQFSNSRSEMNVSTLELGDSALYLCASRPEGYTYEQYFGPGTRLTVT.

The chain couples TRBV4-2 to TRBJ1-4; D is unclear. The CDR3 is 17 residues long. Germline V lookup: CDR1 LGHNA, CDR2 YNFKEQ. Trimming took 1 base from V and 0 from J, leaving 12 bases between them. Here the CDR3 reads CASSQAWPFTTNEKLFF. Written as DNA, the CDR3 is TGTGCCAGCAGCCAAGCGTGGCCATTTACAACTAATGAAAAACTGTTTTTT.

This clonotype has a handful of counts. The CDR3 coding sequence is TGCGCCAGCAGCTTGGCCTTAAGGGACAGCAATGAGCAGTTCTTC. Amino acids: CASSLALRDSNEQFF. The J gene is TRBJ2-1, the V gene TRBV5-1; TRBD1 agrees at 7 bases. CDR1 SGHRS and CDR2 YFSETQ come from the germline V gene. Trimming at V came to 0 bases and at J to 6 bases, leaving 6 bases not matched to a gene. This CDR3 region has 15 residues.

This chain joins TRBV4-1 and TRBJ2-4; D remains unclear. This CDR3 is built from 15 residues. Germline loops: CDR1 MGHRA, CDR2 YSYEKL. V lost 1 base, J lost 3 bases, and 10 bases lay in between. This chain's CDR3 is CASSQVRAVKNIQYF. As DNA, the CDR3 is TGCGCCAGCAGCCAAGTTAGGGCGGTCAAAAACATTCAGTACTTC.

The rearrangement joins TRBV6-6 to TRBJ2-3; D is unresolved. V lost 2 bases and J lost 8, with 11 bases in between. CDR1 and CDR2 (germline): MNHNY, SVGAGI (reference sequence). The CDR3 runs to 13 residues. CDR3 region: CASSYPLLGTQYF. The CDR3 nucleotides are TGTGCCAGCAGTTACCCCCTACTGGGTACGCAGTATTTT.

At least ten counts were recorded for this clonotype. The chain is built from TRBV28 and TRBJ2-5; D gene ambiguous. CDR1 and CDR2 (germline): MDHEN, SYDVKM. The CDR3 consists of 13 residues. V lost 3 bases and J lost 0, with 5 bases in between. The CDR3 sequence: CASSFGYQETQYF. The CDR3 nucleotides read TGTGCCAGCAGTTTTGGCTACCAAGAGACCCAGTACTTC.

The V gene is TRBV2, the J gene TRBJ2-7, with a possible D match to TRBD1 (6 bases). CDR1 SNHLY and CDR2 FYNNEI come from the germline V gene. The CDR3 covers 15 residues. Trimming took off 3 bases at V and 7 bases at J, with 19 bases between the two ends. CDR3 DNA: TGTGCCAGCAGTGAGACCTTTTGGGGGACATGGGAGCAGTACTTC. Protein product: CASSETFWGTWEQYF.

There are a few counts of this clonotype. This chain joins TRBV15 and TRBJ2-3, with D unresolved. The CDR3 has 17 amino acids. Deletions cut 1 base from V and 0 bases from J, with 14 bases between. CDR1 is LNHNV and CDR2 is YYDKDF in the germline V gene (reference sequence). The CDR3 bases are TGTGCCACCAGCAGAGGCCTTGGCAGGCTAAGCACAGATACGCAGTATTTT. It codes for CATSRGLGRLSTDTQYF.

There are many counts of this clonotype. The CDR3 coding sequence is TGCAGCATTCGAGTTGTGGGACAGAGGTATGAGCAGTTCTTC. It encodes CSIRVVGQRYEQFF. The rearrangement links TRBV29-1 to TRBJ2-1, with TRBD1 identical over 7 bases. V lost 8 bases, J lost 8 bases, and 15 bases stayed unmatched. The CDR3 totals 14 residues. Germline CDR1 reads SQVTM; CDR2 reads ANQGSEA.

The chain is built from TRBV14 and TRBJ2-6, with 7 bases that match TRBD2. V trimming: 3 bases; J trimming: 4 bases; junction bases outside the gene matches: 6. Germline CDR1 reads SGHDN; CDR2 reads FVKESK. This CDR3 contains 16 residues. Written as DNA, the CDR3 is TGTGCCAGCAGCCACCAAGCGGGGTTCGGGGCCAACGTCCTGACTTTC. This translates into CASSHQAGFGANVLTF.

This clonotype was seen only a few times. The DNA for the CDR3 is TGTGCCAGCAGCTCTGGGACAGGTCTCACTGAAGCTTTCTTT. It yields the protein CASSSGTGLTEAFF. The gene calls are TRBV7-9 and TRBJ1-1; the match to TRBD1 covers 8 bases. CDR3 length: 14 amino acids. The germline V gene encodes CDR1 SEHNR and CDR2 FQNEAQ (reference sequence). Trimming at V came to 4 bases and at J to 4 bases, leaving 5 bases not matched to a gene.

This clonotype was counted between two and nine times. The chain employs TRBV20-1 and TRBJ2-3; D not certain. This CDR3 has 15 residues. CDR1 DFQATT and CDR2 SNEGSKA come from the germline V gene (reference sequence). V lost 0 bases and J 0 bases, leaving 10 bases between the germline ends. The CDR3 DNA follows: TGCAGTGCTAGAGACGCGGCGGCTAGCACAGATACGCAGTATTTT. The encoded protein is CSARDAAASTDTQYF.

The V call is TRBV7-2, the J call TRBJ1-1; D perhaps matches TRBD1 (5 bases). In germline, CDR1 is SGHTA, CDR2 FQGNSA. V was trimmed by 1 base and J by 3 bases, leaving 15 bases between them. CDR3 length: 16 amino acids. The CDR3 loop reads CASSLDVGGRDTEAFF. The CDR3 DNA is TGTGCCAGCAGCTTAGATGTTGGTGGCAGGGACACTGAAGCTTTCTTT. The entire variable domain, with the rest obtained from reference TRBV7-2 and TRBJ1-1, is as follows: GAGVSQSPSNKVTEKGKDVELRCDPISGHTALYWYRQSLGQGLEFLIYFQGNSAPDKSGLPSDRFSAERTGGSVSTLTIQRTQQEDSAVYLCASSLDVGGRDTEAFFGQGTRLTVV.

Regarding this clonotype: At one boundary the junction diverges from the germline segment, which might be a read error. This rearrangement joins TRBV29-1 to TRBJ1-2; weak D call: TRBD1 (6 bases). The CDR3 loop spans 13 amino acids. Germline loops: CDR1 SQVTM, CDR2 ANQGSEA. CDR3 in amino acids: CNVEVGGRLGYTF. The CDR3 DNA reads TGCAACGTTGAGGTCGGGGGGCGACTTGGCTACACCTTC.

The rearrangement uses TRBV7-2 and TRBJ2-5; the D is unclear. Trimming shortened V by 2 bases and J by 5 bases, and 12 bases separated the two germline ends. This CDR3 is 14 amino acids long. Germline V gene data show CDR1 as SGHTA and CDR2 as FQGNSA. The CDR3 here is CASSLSRSVETQYF. The CDR3 nucleotides are TGTGCCAGCAGCTTAAGTCGTTCGGTTGAGACCCAGTACTTC.

The genes are TRBV7-2 and TRBJ2-2; weak D call: TRBD1 (5 bases). CDR1 is SGHTA and CDR2 is FQGNSA in the germline V gene. CDR3 length equals 15 residues. Between the trimmed V and J ends, which lost 6 bases and 1 base, there was a span of 12 bases. Here the CDR3 reads CASSPQGLNTGELFF. In nucleotides, the CDR3 is TGTGCCAGCAGTCCCCAGGGCCTGAACACCGGGGAGCTGTTTTTT.